A selection of T cell receptor beta chains follows, all from one sample in a study of blood T cells in healthy people across ages. TCRdb processed the 5' RACE reads anew with MiXCR; each CDR3 protein has one entry. The table has roughly 1,700,000 distinct CDR3 sequences, 25% to 30% seen once. Sequenced input: blood. The receptors were gathered from a woman under 40 in good health. The CDR3 runs from the conserved cysteine through the conserved F or W. A D gene is named only where the DNA matches it firmly. Clone size is stated in some rows and not others, as once, few, many or a class when expanded.

j_call d_call clone_size v_call cdr3_nt cdr3_aa
TRBJ2-7 TRBD1 few TRBV4-1 TGCGCCAGTAGCCAAGATCTTCCACAGGGGGATTACGAGCAGTACTTC CASSQDLPQGDYEQYF
TRBJ2-1 NA many TRBV24-1 TGTGCCACCAGTAACAACAATGAGCAGTTCTTC CATSNNNEQFF
TRBJ1-5 NA NA TRBV29-1 TGCAGCGTTGGGTCGCGAGGGGCCGGGCAGCCCCAGCATTTT CSVGSRGAGQPQHF
TRBJ2-3 NA NA TRBV7-2 TGTGCCAGCAGCTTAGGGGGCTGGGAAGGGGAACTTGAGCAGTATTTT CASSLGGWEGELEQYF
TRBJ1-5 NA many TRBV7-2 TGTGCCAGCAGCTTTCTCGGACGGAATCAGCCCCAGCATTTT CASSFLGRNQPQHF
TRBJ2-3 NA NA TRBV6-5 TGTGCCAGCAGTTACGTAGGGGATGATACGCAGTATTTT CASSYVGDDTQYF
TRBJ1-1 TRBD1 NA TRBV24-1 TGTGCCACCAGTGGCCGCGACAGGGGCGCACAGCCTGAAGCTTTCTTT CATSGRDRGAQPEAFF
TRBJ2-1 TRBD2 NA TRBV12-3/TRBV12-4 TGTGCCGGCAGTGCGGCGGGGGGGGCAGTCTACAATGAGCAGTTCTTC CAGSAAGGAVYNEQFF
TRBJ2-1 TRBD1 NA TRBV30 TGTGCCTGGACCGCGGACAGGGGGCAATACAATGAGCAGTTCTTC CAWTADRGQYNEQFF
TRBJ2-1 NA NA TRBV7-2 TGTGCCAGCAGCTTAGCGGGCAGGGTCGCGAACAACGAGCAGTTCTTC CASSLAGRVANNEQFF
TRBJ1-5 NA NA TRBV19 TGTGCCAGTAGTATCGGACTGAGGGATCAGCCCCAGCATTTT CASSIGLRDQPQHF
TRBJ2-2 NA NA TRBV7-3 TGTGCCAGCAGCTTAACGTTCGAGGGGGGCACCGGGGAGCTGTTTTTT CASSLTFEGGTGELFF
TRBJ2-4 TRBD2 NA TRBV6-4 TGTGCCAGCATGGGGCTCAAGCTAGCGGGATGCAATGAGCAGTACTTC CASMGLKLAGCNEQYF
TRBJ2-1 TRBD2 few TRBV5-1 TGCGCCACCACTTGGTCTAGCGGGTACAATGAGCAGTTCTTC CATTWSSGYNEQFF
TRBJ1-5 TRBD1 NA TRBV7-2 TGTGCCAGCAGCGCTGACAGGGCCCTTAGCAATCAGCCCCAGCATTTT CASSADRALSNQPQHF
TRBJ2-1 TRBD1 NA TRBV7-9 TGTGCCAGCAGGGAACAGGGGTCCCCCTACAATGAGCAGTTCTTC CASREQGSPYNEQFF
TRBJ1-2 TRBD1 NA TRBV20-1 TGCAGTGCTAGAGCGCTTGGACAGGGGCTGGAGGATGGCTACACCTTC CSARALGQGLEDGYTF
TRBJ2-5 NA NA TRBV2 TGTGCCAGCAGTGATCAGTCAGGGGACACCATCTACTTC CASSDQSGDTIYF
TRBJ2-1 TRBD1 NA TRBV7-6 TGTGCCAGCAGTCCGACAGGGGGGGTCTACAATGAGCAGTTCTTC CASSPTGGVYNEQFF
TRBJ1-2 NA many TRBV5-1 TGCGCCAGCAGCTTGGAGGACACTTATGGCTACACCTTC CASSLEDTYGYTF
TRBJ1-1 NA few TRBV29-1 TGCAGCGTTGAAGGGCAGGGGAACACTGAAGCTTTCTTT CSVEGQGNTEAFF
TRBJ1-4 NA many TRBV7-9 TGTGCCAGCAGCTTGGTCACAGTAAATGAAAAACTGTTTTTT CASSLVTVNEKLFF
TRBJ2-1 TRBD1 NA TRBV20-1 TGCAGTGCCTCACCGGGACAGGGCTCCTACAATGAGCAGTTCTTC CSASPGQGSYNEQFF
TRBJ2-5 TRBD2 many TRBV7-9 TGTGCCAGCAGCTTACGGCGGGGGGGCCAAGAGACCCAGTACTTC CASSLRRGGQETQYF
TRBJ1-2 TRBD1 NA TRBV6-5 TGTGCCAGCAGTTACTCGTCACAGGGACAGCTTGGCTACACCTTC CASSYSSQGQLGYTF
TRBJ2-2 TRBD1 NA TRBV12-3/TRBV12-4 TGTGCCAGCAGTCAACAGGGGGTAGGCACCGGGGAGCTGTTTTTT CASSQQGVGTGELFF
TRBJ2-7 TRBD1 NA TRBV6-5 TGTGCCAGCAGTGCGCCCGGGACAGGGCACTACGAGCAGTACTTC CASSAPGTGHYEQYF
TRBJ2-7 TRBD1 NA TRBV7-2 TGTGCCAGCAGCACCCCCGGGACAGGGCAATACGAGCAGTACTTC CASSTPGTGQYEQYF
TRBJ2-7 NA NA TRBV2 TGTGCCAGCGGCAAAGGGGCAGAGGGCTACGAGCAGTACTTC CASGKGAEGYEQYF
TRBJ2-1 TRBD2 NA TRBV10-3 TGTGCCATCAGTGAGTTCGCGGGAGAGGGGCAGTTCTTC CAISEFAGEGQFF
TRBJ2-4 TRBD1 many TRBV29-1 TGCAGCGTTGGGGACAGGCTCGCCAAAAACATTCAGTACTTC CSVGDRLAKNIQYF